The following is a T cell receptor beta chain sequence with its context. This clone's antigen is unknown. No clone much larger than this one lies a single base away; base qualities are absent. Other DNA sequences from this sample encode an identical CDR3 as well. The source of the sample is a study of T cells in tumors after PD-1 blockade (dated by TCRdb to the late 2010s). About the full investigation: Patients with prior checkpoint blockade, systemic immunosuppressant use, or recent radiotherapy or other anti-cancer therapy within 4 weeks were excluded. RECIST version 1.1 was used to evaluate clinical response. A subset of patients also received ongoing daily vismodegib 150 mg during anti-PD-1 treatment. To compare clonotypes in blood versus tumor, bulk TCR sequencing was run on 10 peripheral blood samples drawn from four to six patients. Paired single-cell RNA and TCR sequencing was performed on site-matched tumors from BCC or SCC patients before and after anti-PD-1 therapy. Patients received pembrolizumab 200 mg every 3 weeks or cemiplimab 350 mg every 2 weeks. Peripheral blood samples averaged 113,528 TCR templates (range roughly 24,679-257,772) and 35,000 to 45,000 unique clonotypes.

Results the study describes overall, beyond this receptor: Roughly 40% of the TCR clonotypes from tumors also showed up in blood, and some novel exhausted tumor clones were present in pre-treatment blood, which suggests peripheral recruitment. Where the novel T cell clones came from was not determined, and possible sources could include lymphoid organs or rare unexpanded clones inside the tumor or in the tumor periphery.

As encoded in the germline V gene (reference sequence), CDR1 is MNHEY while CDR2 is SMNVEV. Deletion took 5 bases off V and 1 base off J, with a span of 11 bases between the germline ends. The CDR3 covers 14 residues, taking in both the cysteine and the phenylalanine. Here the CDR3 DNA is all that survives: 42 bases in frame from base 1. Deep TCRbeta sequencing was performed with the immunoSEQ platform. Processing in the source paper ran as follows. Only productive rearrangements were exported from the immunoSEQ Analyzer for downstream analysis. T cell phenotypes were assigned to bulk TCRbeta clonotypes by matching the clonotypes to single-cell RNA+TCR-seq clones with the same TCRbeta sequence. Clone enrichment in tumor was computed as tumor frequency divided by PBMC frequency from bulk TCR sequencing. GLIPH was used to sort TCRs into specificity groups, which are clusters of distinct TCRs that likely recognize common antigens through shared CDR3 motifs. The table was pulled from immuneACCESS by TCRdb, which kept in-frame rearrangements only. Such tables lose some clones; where checked, under half of the loss comes from unresolved V genes, and the rest has no known cause. V and J calls and clone size come straight from that table; D and trimming were deduced from the DNA. For this sample the table gives some 66,000 clones, of which approximately 79% were detected only once. Together, the top ten hold over 3.5% of the sample.

The time point label on this specimen signifies: after anti-PD-1 therapy. Genomic DNA extracted from tumor biopsies or peripheral blood was used for bulk TCRbeta sequencing, with input ranging from roughly 600 ng to 6,004 ng. Histologically proven advanced or metastatic basal or squamous cell carcinoma was present in all patients, all of whom were poor candidates for surgical resection. Of the approximately 10 patients making up the basal cell carcinoma cohort, roughly eight underwent bulk tumor TCR sequencing. The input for sequencing was PBMCs, taken after anti-PD-1 treatment. The rearrangement joined TRBV27 to TRBJ1-1, and possibly TRBD1, on 5 matching bases. The TCR comes from a human donor with basal cell carcinoma. The CDR3 protein: CASSPGTANTEAFF. The DNA sequence follows: TGTGCCAGCAGTCCCGGGACCGCGAACACTGAAGCTTTCTTT.